The T cell receptor (beta chain) under discussion was sequenced for a study of blood T cell repertoires in COVID-19. The overall study: T cells, B-cell-depleted T cells, or PBMCs supplied cDNA or gDNA.

Assay used: immunoSEQ multiplex PCR; TCRdb lists only in-frame clones, some missing. There are a few hundred thousand clones in the sample; about nine tenths occur only once, and 0.95% to 1.1% lies in the top ten. The V gene lost 3 bases and the J gene lost 3 bases, with 11 bases spanning the gap. This CDR3 contains 14 residues. Germline V CDR1 and CDR2: SEHNR, FQNEAQ (reference sequence). The sequenced material came from PBMCs or T cells enriched from blood (not recorded which). This sequence joins TRBV7-9 and TRBJ1-2; D uncertain. The TCR was taken from a woman aged 25 to 39 who had been exposed to COVID-19. CDR3 sequence (DNA): TGTGCCAGCAGCTTTCCCGGAGAACACTATGGCTACACCTTC. Translating it yields CASSFPGEHYGYTF.